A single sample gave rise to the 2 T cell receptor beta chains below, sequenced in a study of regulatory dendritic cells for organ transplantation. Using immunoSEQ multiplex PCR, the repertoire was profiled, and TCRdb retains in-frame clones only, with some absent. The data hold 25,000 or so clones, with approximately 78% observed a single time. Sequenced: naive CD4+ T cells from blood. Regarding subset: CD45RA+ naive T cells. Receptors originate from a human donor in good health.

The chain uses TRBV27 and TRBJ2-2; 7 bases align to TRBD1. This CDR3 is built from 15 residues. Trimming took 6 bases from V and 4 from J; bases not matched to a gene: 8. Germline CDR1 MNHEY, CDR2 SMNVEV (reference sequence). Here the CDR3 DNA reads TGTGCCAGCAGGAGAGAGGGGGCGGGCACCGGGGAGCTGTTTTTT. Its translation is CASRREGAGTGELFF.

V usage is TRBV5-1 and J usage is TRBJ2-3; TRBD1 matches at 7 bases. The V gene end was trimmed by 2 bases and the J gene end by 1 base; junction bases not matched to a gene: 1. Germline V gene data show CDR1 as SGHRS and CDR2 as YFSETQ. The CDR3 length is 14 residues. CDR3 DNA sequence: TGCGCCAGCAGCTTTGACAGGGGCACAGATACGCAGTATTTT. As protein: CASSFDRGTDTQYF.